The next 31 T cell receptor beta chains were all read from a single sample in a study of T cell changes during pregnancy in multiple sclerosis. Clones were read by immunoSEQ multiplex PCR, and TCRdb kept only the in-frame ones, dropping some. This repertoire shows tens of thousands of clones, 85% to 95% found once; its top ten account for 2.5% to 3.5%. The sample here was peripheral blood, taken in the third trimester of pregnancy. These receptors all come from a female donor in good health, enrolled as a control in a pregnancy study.

CDR3 loop: CASSEDRIATEAFF. CDR3 sequence (DNA): TGTGCCAGCAGTGAGGACAGGATTGCCACTGAAGCTTTCTTT. The rearrangement uses TRBV6-1 and TRBJ1-1; TRBD1 aligns across 7 bases. The germline V gene has CDR1 MNHNS and CDR2 SASEGT. This CDR3 region has 14 residues. Trimming took 3 bases from V and 4 from J; bases not matched to a gene: 5.

V is TRBV11-2 and J is TRBJ1-2; D gene uncertain. V lost 6 bases to trimming and J lost 2 bases, with 10 bases between them. From germline, CDR1 is SGHAT and CDR2 FQNNGV. The CDR3 has 13 residues. The CDR3 reads CASRQYQNYGYTF. CDR3 nucleotide sequence: TGTGCCAGCAGACAGTACCAAAACTATGGCTACACCTTC.

The CDR3 loop reads CASRSSGEETQYF. CDR3 coding DNA: TGTGCCAGCAGGAGTAGCGGGGAAGAGACCCAGTACTTC. V and J are TRBV6-5 and TRBJ2-5; 8 positions agree with TRBD2. Germline V gene sequence: CDR1 MNHEY, CDR2 SVGAGI. With V trimmed by 6 bases and J by 3 bases, 3 bases remained unmatched. This CDR3 is 13 amino acids long.

This clone was found once. The chain has TRBV27 and TRBJ2-7; 13 bases match TRBD2. This CDR3 comprises 17 residues. Germline assignment: CDR1 MNHEY and CDR2 SMNVEV (reference sequence). The junction had 11 bases not matched to a gene; V was cut back by 6 bases and J by 3 bases. CDR3 in amino acids: CASSRGTSGTTHYEQYF. The CDR3 DNA reads TGTGCCAGCAGCCGAGGGACTAGCGGGACAACCCACTACGAGCAGTACTTC.

The chain recombines TRBV4-2 with TRBJ2-2; tentatively, D is TRBD2 (6 bases). V was cut by 5 bases and J by 6 bases, with 16 bases left in between. CDR1 and CDR2 from the germline V gene are LGHNA and YNFKEQ. The CDR3 extends over 15 amino acids. The CDR3 protein is CASSLEVWGAGELFF. The CDR3 bases are TGTGCCAGCAGCTTGGAAGTGTGGGGGGCCGGGGAGCTGTTTTTT.

This chain joins TRBV19 and TRBJ2-7; TRBD2 aligns across 8 bases. The germline V gene has CDR1 LNHDA and CDR2 SQIVND (reference sequence). This CDR3 has 16 amino acids. V shed 5 bases, J shed 3 bases, and the junction held 12 bases outside the gene matches. CDR3 sequence: CASSVGLAQDYYEQYF. Here the CDR3 DNA reads TGTGCCAGTAGTGTAGGACTAGCCCAAGACTACTACGAGCAGTACTTC.

The J gene is TRBJ2-1, the V gene TRBV4-2; the match to TRBD2 covers 10 bases. The germline CDR1 and CDR2 sequences are LGHNA and YNFKEQ. This CDR3 spans 17 amino acids. J gave up 9 bases and V 0 bases, and 11 bases lay outside the gene matches. This CDR3 reads CASSQDVVLAGDPEQFF. The DNA of the CDR3 is TGTGCCAGCAGCCAAGATGTTGTCCTAGCGGGGGACCCTGAGCAGTTCTTC.

The CDR3 loop is CASSLGGGAGSPLHF. In DNA, the CDR3 is TGTGCCAGCAGCTTGGGGGGGGGAGCGGGTTCACCCCTCCACTTT. The V gene is TRBV7-8, the J gene TRBJ1-6; weak D call: TRBD1 (5 bases). Germline V lookup: CDR1 SGHVS, CDR2 FQNEAQ. V shed 3 bases and J shed 9 bases, with 15 bases lying between them. This CDR3 is built from 15 residues.

The V and J genes are TRBV28 and TRBJ1-1, with D perhaps matching TRBD1 (5 bases). This CDR3 comprises 16 residues. V was cut by 5 bases and J by 4 bases, with 20 bases left in between. Germline V gene sequence: CDR1 MDHEN, CDR2 SYDVKM. The CDR3 protein is CASSLGTRRAGTEAFF. Here the CDR3 DNA reads TGTGCCAGCAGTCTGGGGACTCGGAGAGCGGGCACTGAAGCTTTCTTT.

The gene calls are TRBV6-5 and TRBJ2-7; 9 nucleotides align to TRBD1. CDR1 and CDR2 (germline): MNHEY, SVGAGI. CDR3 length equals 14 residues. The trim removed 6 bases at V and 5 bases at J, leaving 8 bases unmatched. CDR3 DNA: TGTGCCAGCAGCCTTTCGGGACAGGGAGACGAGCAGTACTTC. Protein sequence: CASSLSGQGDEQYF.

CDR3 nucleotide sequence: TGTGCCAGCAATCCACAGGGGGGCACCGGGAAACTGTTTTTT. Amino acids: CASNPQGGTGKLFF. This sequence joins TRBV6-5 and TRBJ1-4; 8 nucleotides match TRBD1. V gave up 7 bases and J gave up 11 bases; unmatched junction bases: 12. This CDR3 region has 14 residues. In germline, CDR1 is MNHEY, CDR2 SVGAGI.

The gene calls are TRBV2 and TRBJ1-2, with 8 bases fitting TRBD1. Losses at the gene ends were 10 bases for V and 4 bases for J; bases not matched to a gene: 8. Germline V gene data show CDR1 as SNHLY and CDR2 as FYNNEI. The CDR3 is made up of 13 amino acids. The CDR3 reads CAIHRTGPYGYTF. In DNA, the CDR3 is TGTGCCATACACCGGACAGGGCCCTATGGCTACACCTTC.

This clone was detected a few times. The V call is TRBV19, the J call TRBJ2-4; 7 positions agree with TRBD2. The CDR3 has 14 residues. Germline CDR1 LNHDA, CDR2 SQIVND (reference sequence). The trim removed 6 bases at V and 9 bases at J, leaving 11 bases unmatched. The CDR3 region has the DNA TGTGCCAGTAGCATAAAAGCGGGAAGTGGCATTCAGTACTTC. It yields the protein CASSIKAGSGIQYF. Using reference TRBV19 and TRBJ2-4 for the parts outside the CDR3, the full variable domain is DGGITQSPKYLFRKEGQNVTLSCEQNLNHDAMYWYRQDPGQGLRLIYYSQIVNDFQKGDIAEGYSVSREKKESFPLTVTSAQKNPTAFYLCASSIKAGSGIQYFGAGTRLSVL.

The chain couples TRBV21-1 to TRBJ2-4; TRBD1, the D gene given by the table, was not confirmed from the DNA. TRBV21-1 is marked as a pseudogene. The CDR3 has 15 amino acids. This chain's CDR3 is CASSKNDRDENIQYF. CDR3 DNA sequence: TGTGCCAGCAGCAAAAACGACAGGGATGAGAACATTCAGTACTTC.

The chain links TRBV6-6 to TRBJ2-3, with 10 bases that match TRBD1. There are 15 residues in the CDR3. J lost 6 bases, V lost 1 base, and 4 bases had no gene match. Germline CDR1 MNHNY, CDR2 SVGAGI (reference sequence). In DNA, the CDR3 is TGTGCCAGCAGTTACTGGGACAGGGGAGGGGATACGCAGTATTTT. Translated, it gives CASSYWDRGGDTQYF.

The count of this clone is one. The chain employs TRBV4-1 and TRBJ2-1; D is unresolved. Trimming removed 4 bases from V and 7 bases from J, with 8 bases in between. This CDR3 is built from 12 residues. Germline loops: CDR1 MGHRA, CDR2 YSYEKL. CDR3 DNA sequence: TGCGCCAGCAGCCCCCAATTGAATGAGCAGTTCTTC. Its protein is CASSPQLNEQFF.

The chain is built from TRBV2 and TRBJ1-1; TRBD1 aligns across 7 bases. The CDR3 spans 15 residues. The V segment lost 5 bases and the J segment 1 base; nucleotides outside the gene matches: 7. Germline V gene data show CDR1 as SNHLY and CDR2 as FYNNEI. The CDR3 coding sequence is TGTGCCAGCAGTCTTGAAGGGGGCGGGAACACTGAAGCTTTCTTT. Amino acids: CASSLEGGGNTEAFF.

This clone has just one count. The chain is built from TRBV5-1 and TRBJ1-6, with TRBD1 as a possible D gene (6 bases). The CDR3 is 16 residues long. V was cut by 6 bases and J by 0 bases, with 13 bases left in between. Germline V CDR1 and CDR2: SGHRS, YFSETQ. The CDR3: CASMLGGSSYNSPLHF. CDR3 in DNA: TGCGCCAGCATGTTAGGGGGTTCCTCCTATAATTCACCCCTCCACTTT.

This sequence joins TRBV4-2 and TRBJ1-5; tentative D call: TRBD1 (5 bases). Trimming stripped 0 bases from V and 6 bases from J, with 15 bases between. This CDR3 comprises 16 residues. Germline V gene data show CDR1 as LGHNA and CDR2 as YNFKEQ. The CDR3 bases are TGTGCCAGCAGCCAAGATCAGTCCAGGGTAACTCAGCCCCAGCATTTT. Encoded protein: CASSQDQSRVTQPQHF.

The chain couples TRBV5-1 to TRBJ2-2, with unresolved D. V shed 4 bases and J shed 0 bases, with 10 bases lying between them. Germline CDR1 reads SGHRS; CDR2 reads YFSETQ. The CDR3 is made up of 15 amino acids. CDR3 protein: CASSADTTNTGELFF. The CDR3 DNA follows: TGCGCCAGCAGCGCAGACACCACGAACACCGGGGAGCTGTTTTTT.

The rearrangement uses TRBV4-1 and TRBJ2-5, with 11 bases identical to TRBD1. Trimming removed 6 bases from V and 4 bases from J; junction bases left unmatched: 10. In germline, CDR1 is MGHRA, CDR2 YSYEKL. The CDR3 runs 16 residues. The CDR3, as DNA: TGCGCCAGCAGGGGGACGGGACAGGGGGTGGGAGAGACCCAGTACTTC. This codes for CASRGTGQGVGETQYF.

The chain is built from TRBV30 and TRBJ1-6; 7 bases map to TRBD1. The CDR3 has 13 residues. The germline V gene has CDR1 GTSNPN and CDR2 SVGIG (reference sequence). Trimming removed 1 base from V and 7 bases from J; junction bases left unmatched: 1. The CDR3 region is CAWSGQGNSPLHF. Written as DNA, the CDR3 is TGTGCCTGGAGTGGACAGGGCAATTCACCCCTCCACTTT.

The chain employs TRBV2 and TRBJ2-7; tentatively, D is TRBD2 (6 bases). Germline V gene data show CDR1 as SNHLY and CDR2 as FYNNEI. The CDR3 length is 13 residues. The V end lost 8 bases, the J end lost 3 bases, and 14 bases lay between the germline ends. CDR3 DNA: TGTGCCAGCGGTAGCGGTATCGGCTACGAGCAGTACTTC. It is translated as CASGSGIGYEQYF. Variable domain in full (rest from reference TRBV2 and TRBJ2-7): EPEVTQTPSHQVTQMGQEVILRCVPISNHLYFYWYRQILGQKVEFLVSFYNNEISEKSEIFDDQFSVERPDGSNFTLKIRSTKLEDSAMYFCASGSGIGYEQYFGPGTRLTVT.

The rearrangement joins TRBV6-1 to TRBJ1-6, with 8 bases lining up with TRBD1. The germline gives CDR1 MNHNS, CDR2 SASEGT. The CDR3 length is 13 residues. Germline trimming cut 8 bases from V and 9 bases from J; bases unmatched to any gene: 6. The DNA of the CDR3 is TGTGCCAGCCGACAGGGGACGGGTTCACCCCTCCACTTT. Its protein product is CASRQGTGSPLHF.

The J gene is TRBJ2-3, the V gene TRBV29-1, with D maybe TRBD2 (5 bases). V lost 3 bases, J lost 8 bases, and 12 bases lay in between. The CDR3 length is 12 residues. CDR1 is SQVTM and CDR2 is ANQGSEA in the germline V gene. CDR3 coding DNA: TGCAGCGTTGATGGTAGCGACATTACGCAGTATTTT. It specifies CSVDGSDITQYF.

The V and J genes are TRBV28 and TRBJ2-7; D is unclear. The CDR3 contains 15 residues. The V gene lost 5 bases and the J gene lost 1 base, with 15 bases spanning the gap. From germline, CDR1 is MDHEN and CDR2 SYDVKM. CDR3 in DNA: TGTGCCAGCAGTACCCCTGGCCCTAGTTCCTACGAGCAGTACTTC. Translation gives CASSTPGPSSYEQYF.

This chain uses TRBV29-1 with TRBJ2-5, with 13 bases fitting TRBD2. The CDR3 contains 16 residues. With 5 bases clipped from V and 2 bases from J, the junction kept 8 bases outside the gene matches. Germline V gives CDR1 SQVTM, CDR2 ANQGSEA. The CDR3 DNA is TGCAGCGTTCTAAGCTTACTAGCGGGAGGGCAAGAGACCCAGTACTTC. Translating gives CSVLSLLAGGQETQYF.

This chain connects TRBV5-4 to TRBJ2-1, with D perhaps matching TRBD1 (6 bases). The V and J ends lost 0 bases and 6 bases respectively, with 16 bases between them. Germline V CDR1 and CDR2: SGHNT, YYREEE (reference sequence). The CDR3 spans 16 residues. In DNA, the CDR3 is TGTGCCAGCAGCTTGGAGGTGGGGGCTGCCCTCAATGAGCAGTTCTTC. Its protein is CASSLEVGAALNEQFF.

V gene TRBV5-1 combines with J gene TRBJ2-1; TRBD2 matches at 9 bases. Germline CDR1 is SGHRS and CDR2 is YFSETQ. The junction had 13 bases not matched to a gene; V was cut back by 3 bases and J by 9 bases. The CDR3 is made up of 16 amino acids. CDR3 in amino acids: CASSSALSLAGIEQFF. The CDR3 nucleotides are TGCGCCAGCAGCTCAGCCCTCTCACTAGCGGGTATTGAGCAGTTCTTC.

The gene calls are TRBV6-5 and TRBJ2-7, with 7 bases that match TRBD1. With 6 bases clipped from V and 2 bases from J, the junction kept 7 bases outside the gene matches. The CDR3 has 14 residues. Germline loops: CDR1 MNHEY, CDR2 SVGAGI. This chain's CDR3 is CASSSGTVAYEQYF. CDR3 nucleotide sequence: TGTGCCAGCAGCTCCGGGACAGTTGCCTACGAGCAGTACTTC.

V is TRBV18 and J is TRBJ2-7; D remains unclear. This CDR3 has 15 amino acids. Trimming took 3 bases from V and 2 from J, leaving 14 bases between them. From germline, CDR1 is KGHSH and CDR2 LQKENI. The CDR3 coding sequence is TGTGCCAGCTCACCCAAGGCGGCAGCGACCTACGAGCAGTACTTC. Its translation: CASSPKAAATYEQYF. The variable domain in full, with the rest retrieved from reference TRBV18 and TRBJ2-7, is NAGVMQNPRHLVRRRGQEARLRCSPMKGHSHVYWYRQLPEEGLKFMVYLQKENIIDESGMPKERFSAEFPKEGPSILRIQQVVRGDSAAYFCASSPKAAATYEQYFGPGTRLTVT.